A single sample is the source of the 21 T cell receptor beta chains below, sequenced in a study of control samples from healthy donors and cancer patients. Sequencing used immunoSEQ multiplex PCR; TCRdb keeps in-frame clones, though not all of them. The sample gives some 210,000 clones, around 90% of which show up once; around 1.9% is in the top ten. Sequenced input: blood. The receptors originated from a man aged 25 to 40 in good health.

This chain's CDR3 is CASSLSGQGASQVIYEQYF. In DNA form, the CDR3 reads TGTGCCAGCAGTTTATCAGGGCAGGGGGCGTCGCAGGTTATCTACGAGCAGTACTTC. The J gene is TRBJ2-7, the V gene TRBV27; 8 nucleotides line up with TRBD1. Germline V gene sequence: CDR1 MNHEY, CDR2 SMNVEV (reference sequence). After removal of 0 bases from V and 3 bases from J, the junction contained 16 bases not matched to a gene. The CDR3 sequence is 19 residues long.

The chain recombines TRBV7-9 with TRBJ1-6; D is perhaps TRBD1 (5 bases). Germline V CDR1 and CDR2: SEHNR, FQNEAQ (reference sequence). The CDR3 is 15 amino acids. V was clipped by 6 bases and J by 2 bases, with 11 bases between them. CDR3 nucleotides: TGTGCCAGCAGTTCACAGGAAACCTATAATTCACCCCTCCACTTT. Protein: CASSSQETYNSPLHF.

As DNA, the CDR3 is TGTGCCAGCAGCTTAGTGGGTTATACTGAAGCTTTCTTT. Protein: CASSLVGYTEAFF. The rearrangement uses TRBV11-1 and TRBJ1-1; no definite D call. V lost 1 base and J lost 5, with 8 bases in between. The germline CDR1 and CDR2 sequences are SGHAT and FQDESV (reference sequence). CDR3 length equals 13 residues.

On this clone: A read error may account for a junction end that differs from germline. The J gene is TRBJ2-7, the V gene TRBV11-2; 8 bases align to TRBD2. The CDR3 is made up of 15 amino acids. Germline values: CDR1 SGHAT, CDR2 FQNNGV. The CDR3 DNA is TGTGCCAGCAGCTTAGCGGGGGGGACATTCTCCCGAGGGGACTTC. This sequence encodes CASSLAGGTFSRGDF.

The rearrangement links TRBV5-1 to TRBJ1-2; maybe TRBD1 (5 bases). V lost 1 base to trimming and J lost 6 bases, with 10 bases between them. The CDR3 length is 13 residues. Germline V gives CDR1 SGHRS, CDR2 YFSETQ. Here the CDR3 reads CASSLQGSDGYTF. In DNA form, the CDR3 reads TGCGCCAGCAGCTTGCAGGGTAGTGATGGCTACACCTTC.

J is TRBJ2-2 and V is TRBV4-1; 8 nucleotides match TRBD1. V was clipped by 0 bases and J by 6 bases; unmatched bases: 9. Germline V gene lookup returns CDR1 MGHRA and CDR2 YSYEKL. This CDR3 has 17 amino acids. CDR3 protein: CASSQDSRTGRPGELFF. DNA for the CDR3: TGCGCCAGCAGCCAAGACTCGAGGACAGGGAGGCCCGGGGAGCTGTTTTTT.

This clone was seen a single time. This sequence joins TRBV6-6 and TRBJ1-3, with 9 positions matching TRBD1. CDR1 and CDR2 from the germline V gene are MNHNY and SVGAGI (reference sequence). The CDR3 runs to 14 residues. V was clipped by 8 bases and J by 0 bases; unmatched bases: 2. The CDR3 here is CASGQGSSGNTIYF. CDR3 nucleotides: TGTGCCAGCGGACAGGGGAGCTCTGGAAACACCATATATTTT.

The chain couples TRBV19 to TRBJ1-1; D gene uncertain. The germline V and J ends were trimmed by 1 base and 4 bases, with 13 bases remaining between them. CDR3 length: 15 amino acids. CDR1 and CDR2 from the germline V gene are LNHDA and SQIVND (reference sequence). The CDR3 nucleotides are TGTGCCAGTAGTATAGCTGAGACAATAACCACTGAAGCTTTCTTT. Its protein is CASSIAETITTEAFF.

J is TRBJ2-5 and V is TRBV7-9; D may correspond to TRBD1 or TRBD2 (5 bases each). Trimming took 10 bases from V and 4 from J, leaving 22 bases between them. CDR3 length: 15 amino acids. Germline values: CDR1 SEHNR, CDR2 FQNEAQ (reference sequence). DNA of the CDR3: TGTGCCACCCGGGACCCTGGGGAAAAAGGAGAGACCCAGTACTTC. The encoded protein is CATRDPGEKGETQYF.

The chain combines TRBV12-3 or TRBV12-4 with TRBJ1-1; D is unclear. The CDR3 spans 11 residues. V lost 3 bases to trimming and J lost 8 bases, with 7 bases between them. The CDR3 protein is CASSFETEAFF. The CDR3 coding sequence is TGTGCCAGCAGTTTTGAGACGGAAGCTTTCTTT.

The chain combines TRBV6-5 with TRBJ1-5; tentative D call: TRBD1 (6 bases). V was pared by 6 bases and J by 4 bases, with 16 bases between. This CDR3 has 15 residues. Germline V gene sequence: CDR1 MNHEY, CDR2 SVGAGI. For the CDR3, the DNA is TGTGCCAGCAGGGTAGACGGGGGCCGTAATCAGCCCCAGCATTTT. Translation: CASRVDGGRNQPQHF.

The gene calls are TRBV3-1 (or the pseudogene TRBV3-2) and TRBJ2-1, with D possibly TRBD1 on 6 matching bases. The CDR3 contains 15 residues. Germline V gives CDR1 LGHDT, CDR2 YNNKEL (reference sequence). Trimming removed 5 bases at V and 4 bases at J, with 15 bases between. CDR3 nucleotide sequence: TGTGCCAGCAGCGGGAATACAGGGAATTACAATGAGCAGTTCTTC. Encoded protein: CASSGNTGNYNEQFF.

This chain connects TRBV30 to TRBJ2-3; 9 nucleotides agree with TRBD2. The CDR3 length is 16 residues. V trimming: 4 bases; J trimming: 4 bases; junction bases outside the gene matches: 12. Per the germline V gene, CDR1 is GTSNPN and CDR2 is SVGIG (reference sequence). As DNA, the CDR3 is TGTGCCTGGACCCCGGGGGCGGGGGGGCTTCCAGATACGCAGTATTTT. This codes for CAWTPGAGGLPDTQYF.

V is TRBV5-1 and J is TRBJ1-4; D possibly corresponds to TRBD1 (6 bases). CDR3 length equals 14 residues. Trimming took off 4 bases at V and 4 bases at J, with 11 bases between the two ends. Per germline, CDR1 SGHRS and CDR2 YFSETQ. The CDR3 sequence: CASSPDSSNEKLFF. Here the CDR3 DNA reads TGCGCCAGCAGCCCGGACAGTAGTAATGAAAAACTGTTTTTT.

This clone was detected once. The V gene is TRBV4-2, the J gene TRBJ2-4; TRBD2 aligns across 10 bases. CDR1 and CDR2 (germline): LGHNA, YNFKEQ. This CDR3 contains 17 residues. The V and J ends lost 4 bases and 5 bases, in that order; junction bases with no gene match: 11. CDR3 DNA: TGTGCCAGCAGCCGACGTCACAGCGGGGGGGCCGAAAACATTCAGTACTTC. Protein sequence: CASSRRHSGGAENIQYF.

This clone occurred once. The chain employs TRBV6-5 and TRBJ2-3, with unresolved D. The CDR3 length is 14 residues. Trimming removed 2 bases at V and 4 bases at J, with 10 bases between. Per the germline V gene, CDR1 is MNHEY and CDR2 is SVGAGI. As DNA, the CDR3 is TGTGCCAGCAGTTACACCCGGAAGGCAGATACGCAGTATTTT. It encodes CASSYTRKADTQYF.

The chain recombines TRBV6-5 with TRBJ2-7, with TRBD1 as a possible D gene (6 bases). The CDR3 length is 15 residues. Germline CDR1 reads MNHEY; CDR2 reads SVGAGI. V shed 4 bases and J shed 0 bases, with 13 bases lying between them. The CDR3 DNA reads as TGTGCCAGCAGTTGGGAGACAGGTTTCTCCTACGAGCAGTACTTC. Its translation: CASSWETGFSYEQYF.

This chain joins TRBV5-1 and TRBJ2-1; maybe TRBD1 (7 bases). V dropped 0 bases and J dropped 6 bases, with 16 bases sitting between them. The CDR3 length is 16 residues. The germline V gene has CDR1 SGHRS and CDR2 YFSETQ. CDR3 loop: CASSLAGYQGGNEQFF. CDR3 nucleotides: TGCGCCAGCAGCTTGGCCGGGTATCAGGGGGGCAATGAGCAGTTCTTC.

The rearrangement uses TRBV24-1 and TRBJ2-3, with 7 bases identical to TRBD2. This CDR3 region has 17 residues. From germline, CDR1 is KGHDR and CDR2 SFDVKD. V lost 1 base and J lost 2; bases outside the gene matches: 8. As DNA, the CDR3 is TGTGCCACCAGTGATTTTCCGGCTAGCGGAACCACAGATACGCAGTATTTT. Translation: CATSDFPASGTTDTQYF.

The V call is TRBV3-1 (or the pseudogene TRBV3-2), the J call TRBJ2-1; 8 bases line up with TRBD1. CDR1 and CDR2 from the germline V gene are LGHDT and YNNKEL (reference sequence). CDR3 length equals 16 residues. Germline trimming cut 4 bases from V and 0 bases from J; bases unmatched to any gene: 5. The CDR3 DNA is TGTGCCAGCAGCCCCCGGACAGGGAGCTCCTACAATGAGCAGTTCTTC. It specifies CASSPRTGSSYNEQFF.

This clone was counted only a few times. The V gene is TRBV27, the J gene TRBJ1-5; no definite D call. V lost 2 bases and J 10 bases, leaving 12 bases between the germline ends. Germline values: CDR1 MNHEY, CDR2 SMNVEV (reference sequence). CDR3 length: 13 residues. CDR3 bases: TGTGCCAGCAGTTTAGGACTGCCTGGACCCCAGCATTTT. The encoded protein is CASSLGLPGPQHF.